Shown below are 13 T cell receptor beta chains from a single sample sequenced in a study of blood T cells in healthy people across ages. Primed by a sample-barcoded 5' primer and a J-beta primer mix, a second PCR proceeded for 7 to 11 cycles. TCRdb processed the 5' RACE reads anew with MiXCR; each CDR3 protein has one entry. This table holds under 2,000,000 distinct CDR3 sequences, around 48% found once. The specimen sequenced was blood. These receptor sequences come from a woman aged 40 to 50 in good health.

The rearrangement links TRBV6-5 to TRBJ2-1; TRBD1 or TRBD2 may be the D gene (5 bases each). The CDR3 extends over 17 amino acids. V shed 2 bases and J shed 5 bases, with 19 bases lying between them. Germline assignment: CDR1 MNHEY and CDR2 SVGAGI. The CDR3 nucleotides are TGTGCCAGCAGTTACAACTTAATGGGGACCGGTAACAATGAGCAGTTCTTC. The encoded protein is CASSYNLMGTGNNEQFF.

V usage is TRBV6-5 and J usage is TRBJ2-5; 7 nucleotides match TRBD1. Germline CDR1 reads MNHEY; CDR2 reads SVGAGI. The CDR3 loop spans 15 amino acids. The ends lost 5 bases at V and 11 bases at J; junction bases unmatched: 17. The CDR3 region is CASSARTGMNNEQYF. The DNA of the CDR3 is TGTGCCAGCAGTGCCCGGACAGGTATGAACAATGAGCAGTACTTC.

CDR3 protein: CGSAHPGQGFADTQYF. CDR3 DNA: TGCGGGTCGGCACATCCGGGACAGGGATTTGCAGATACGCAGTATTTT. V usage is TRBV29-1 and J usage is TRBJ2-3; TRBD1 matches 9 bases. CDR1 is SQVTM and CDR2 is ANQGSEA in the germline V gene. The CDR3 sequence is 16 residues long.

CDR3 protein: CASSLGSGTSGGYTF. CDR3 coding DNA: TGCGCCAGCAGCTTGGGGTCCGGGACAAGCGGCGGCTACACCTTC. The chain links TRBV5-1 to TRBJ1-2, with D possibly matching TRBD1 (6 bases). The germline V and J ends were trimmed by 0 bases and 8 bases, with 17 bases remaining between them. Germline lookup yields CDR1 SGHRS and CDR2 YFSETQ. The CDR3 is made up of 15 amino acids.

This rearrangement joins TRBV13 to TRBJ1-4; D gene unclear. The CDR3 has 16 amino acids. V was clipped by 2 bases and J by 5 bases, with 15 bases between them. From germline, CDR1 is PRHDT and CDR2 FYEKMQ (reference sequence). CDR3: CASSLYGRRGNEKLFF. The CDR3 DNA is TGTGCCAGCAGCTTATATGGTCGGCGGGGAAATGAAAAACTGTTTTTT.

The rearrangement uses TRBV28 and TRBJ2-7; TRBD1 or TRBD2 may be the D gene (6 bases each). V was pared by 4 bases and J by 0 bases, with 19 bases between. The germline V gene encodes CDR1 MDHEN and CDR2 SYDVKM. The CDR3 contains 17 residues. The CDR3 DNA reads as TGTGCCAGCAGTTCTACGGACCCTGAGGGGGGCTCCTACGAGCAGTACTTC. Its protein product is CASSSTDPEGGSYEQYF.

This chain joins TRBV18 and TRBJ2-1; 7 bases map to TRBD2. The CDR3 is made up of 17 amino acids. Per the germline V gene, CDR1 is KGHSH and CDR2 is LQKENI. With 3 bases clipped from V and 0 bases from J, the junction kept 8 bases outside the gene matches. The CDR3 sequence: CASSPISGLGSYNEQFF. Written as DNA, the CDR3 is TGTGCCAGCTCACCTATTAGCGGGTTGGGCTCCTACAATGAGCAGTTCTTC.

The chain employs TRBV15 and TRBJ1-5; 9 positions agree with TRBD1. The CDR3 contains 16 residues. Germline lookup yields CDR1 LNHNV and CDR2 YYDKDF (reference sequence). V lost 1 base, J lost 4 bases, and 5 bases stayed unmatched. CDR3 residues: CATSRGGTGSNQPQHF. In DNA, the CDR3 is TGTGCCACCAGCAGAGGCGGGACAGGGAGTAATCAGCCCCAGCATTTT. Complete variable domain (other parts from reference TRBV15 and TRBJ1-5): DAMVIQNPRYQVTQFGKPVTLSCSQTLNHNVMYWYQQKSSQAPKLLFHYYDKDFNNEADTPDNFQSRRPNTSFCFLDIRSPGLGDTAMYLCATSRGGTGSNQPQHFGDGTRLSIL.

In this sample, this clonotype turned up a few times. The genes are TRBV5-1 and TRBJ2-1; D remains ambiguous. The CDR3 sequence is 15 residues long. The germline V and J ends were trimmed by 3 bases and 5 bases, with 15 bases remaining between them. Germline loops: CDR1 SGHRS, CDR2 YFSETQ. CDR3 nucleotides: TGCGCCAGCAGCTCCCAAATGCAGACGAACAATGAGCAGTTCTTC. Protein sequence: CASSSQMQTNNEQFF.

The chain is built from TRBV11-2 and TRBJ2-7; the D gene is possibly TRBD1 (7 bases). Trimming stripped 3 bases from V and 4 bases from J, with 13 bases between. This CDR3 comprises 14 residues. The germline V gene encodes CDR1 SGHAT and CDR2 FQNNGV. The CDR3 region has the DNA TGTGCCAGCAGCTTCGGAGGGGGCAAATACGAGCAGTACTTC. The encoded protein is CASSFGGGKYEQYF.

This clonotype showed up just a few times. This chain uses TRBV7-2 with TRBJ2-3; D not resolved. The V end lost 6 bases, the J end lost 2 bases, and 18 bases lay between the germline ends. The CDR3 covers 16 residues. Germline V gene data show CDR1 as SGHTA and CDR2 as FQGNSA. DNA of the CDR3: TGTGCCAGCAGTCCCAGCTGGGGTACATACACAGATACGCAGTATTTT. Its protein product is CASSPSWGTYTDTQYF.

V is TRBV4-1 and J is TRBJ1-2, with 8 bases aligning to TRBD1. J lost 9 bases, V lost 3 bases, and 3 bases had no gene match. CDR3 length: 12 amino acids. The germline CDR1 and CDR2 sequences are MGHRA and YSYEKL. DNA of the CDR3: TGCGCCAGCAGCCAGGGGACAGGCCGCTACACCTTC. Protein sequence: CASSQGTGRYTF.

As for this clonotype: A much larger clone differs from this one at a single base, so this may be a read error. The rearrangement joins TRBV19 to TRBJ2-6, with D maybe TRBD1 (5 bases). Germline loops: CDR1 LNHDA, CDR2 SQIVND (reference sequence). The CDR3 is 15 residues long. This CDR3 reads CASSGRASGANVPTF. In DNA form, the CDR3 reads TGTGCCAGTAGTGGACGGGCCTCTGGGGCCAACGTCCCGACTTTC.